These 21 T cell receptor beta chains were all obtained from the same sample, sequenced in a study of blood T cell repertoires in COVID-19. Assay used: immunoSEQ multiplex PCR; TCRdb lists only in-frame clones, some missing. The sample lists more than 200,000 clones, over 65% occurring once. The sample comprised peripheral blood. These receptor sequences come from a woman in her seventies with active or convalescent COVID-19.

The rearrangement uses TRBV3-1 (or the pseudogene TRBV3-2) and TRBJ2-1; weak D call: TRBD1 (5 bases). Trimming took off 4 bases at V and 0 bases at J, with 10 bases between the two ends. Per the germline V gene, CDR1 is LGHDT and CDR2 is YNNKEL (reference sequence). The CDR3 is made up of 15 amino acids. CDR3: CASSRQSSSYNEQFF. The CDR3 nucleotides are TGTGCCAGCAGCCGACAGTCGAGCTCCTACAATGAGCAGTTCTTC.

Concerning this clone: At one end, the junction sequence differs from germline, possibly due to a read error. The CDR3 sequence: CASSLRLGQGLNEQFF. The CDR3 nucleotides read TGTGCTAGCAGCCTGCGGCTCGGACAGGGGTTGAATGAGCAGTTCTTC. The rearrangement links TRBV7-7 to TRBJ2-1; 9 nucleotides align to TRBD1. The germline CDR1 and CDR2 sequences are SSHAT and FNYEAQ (reference sequence). The CDR3 loop spans 16 amino acids.

The genes are TRBV3-1 (or the pseudogene TRBV3-2) and TRBJ1-2; no firm D call. With 0 bases removed from V and 0 bases from J, the gap between germline ends came to 5 bases. The CDR3 covers 14 residues. Germline V gene data show CDR1 as LGHDT and CDR2 as YNNKEL (reference sequence). DNA for the CDR3: TGTGCCAGCAGCCAAGATCAAACTAACTATGGCTACACCTTC. Translating it yields CASSQDQTNYGYTF.

This clone appeared a single time. V gene TRBV19 combines with J gene TRBJ2-1, with TRBD2 matching 7 bases. CDR3 size: 17 residues. The J segment lost 1 base and the V segment lost 3 bases, leaving 9 bases of the junction unmatched. The V gene's germline CDR1 is LNHDA and CDR2 SQIVND (reference sequence). The DNA for the CDR3 is TGTGCCAGTAGTATTTATGGGAGGGAGGCATCCTACAATGAGCAGTTCTTC. Amino acids: CASSIYGREASYNEQFF. The variable domain in full, completed from reference TRBV19 and TRBJ2-1, reads DGGITQSPKYLFRKEGQNVTLSCEQNLNHDAMYWYRQDPGQGLRLIYYSQIVNDFQKGDIAEGYSVSREKKESFPLTVTSAQKNPTAFYLCASSIYGREASYNEQFFGPGTRLTVL.

The V call is TRBV7-2, the J call TRBJ1-3, with 10 bases identical to TRBD1. The CDR3 consists of 13 residues. Germline lookup yields CDR1 SGHTA and CDR2 FQGNSA. V was pared by 5 bases and J by 7 bases, with 2 bases of the junction left unmatched. The CDR3 sequence: CASSTDRGNTIYF. The CDR3 DNA sequence: TGTGCCAGCAGCACGGACAGGGGGAACACCATATATTTT.

The gene calls are TRBV7-9 and TRBJ2-5; possible D gene TRBD2, 6 bases. The CDR3 length is 14 residues. Trimming took off 1 base at V and 7 bases at J, with 13 bases between the two ends. The germline V gene encodes CDR1 SEHNR and CDR2 FQNEAQ (reference sequence). The CDR3 bases are TGTGCCAGCAGCTTAGGCGGGATCCGAGGGACCCAGTACTTC. The encoded protein is CASSLGGIRGTQYF.

The genes are TRBV28 and TRBJ1-5, with 9 bases lining up with TRBD1. V lost 5 bases to trimming and J lost 6 bases; unmatched junction nucleotides: 8. The CDR3 runs to 15 residues. Germline values: CDR1 MDHEN, CDR2 SYDVKM. CDR3 region: CASSRPGTGLQPQHF. In DNA form, the CDR3 reads TGTGCCAGCAGTCGGCCTGGGACAGGGCTTCAGCCCCAGCATTTT.

The chain has TRBV5-4 and TRBJ2-7; possible D gene TRBD2, 6 bases. CDR3 length: 15 residues. Germline assignment: CDR1 SGHNT and CDR2 YYREEE (reference sequence). The V end lost 0 bases, the J end lost 3 bases, and 13 bases lay between the germline ends. The CDR3 DNA follows: TGTGCCAGCAGCTTGGGTTGGGACTCGAACTACGAGCAGTACTTC. Translated, it gives CASSLGWDSNYEQYF.

The genes are TRBV2 and TRBJ2-7; D might be TRBD2 (6 bases). Germline assignment: CDR1 SNHLY and CDR2 FYNNEI. CDR3 size: 13 residues. V lost 8 bases, J lost 2 bases, and 13 bases lay in between. The CDR3 DNA is TGTGCCAGCGGCCGACTAGTGGCCTACGAGCAGTACTTC. This sequence encodes CASGRLVAYEQYF.

The chain's CDR3 is CASMDPGGTDTQYF. The CDR3 DNA reads TGTGCCAGTATGGACCCTGGAGGGACAGATACGCAGTATTTT. The chain links TRBV19 to TRBJ2-3; tentatively, D is TRBD2 (6 bases). V shed 7 bases and J shed 3 bases, with 14 bases lying between them. The CDR3 runs 14 residues. Germline V CDR1 and CDR2: LNHDA, SQIVND (reference sequence).

This clone was detected only once. V and J are TRBV18 and TRBJ2-1; 8 positions agree with TRBD2. The CDR3 is 15 amino acids. Germline V lookup: CDR1 KGHSH, CDR2 LQKENI. V lost 3 bases to trimming and J lost 4 bases; unmatched junction nucleotides: 5. DNA of the CDR3: TGTGCCAGCTCACCTCTAGCGGGTCTTTACAATGAGCAGTTCTTC. Translated, it gives CASSPLAGLYNEQFF.

The chain couples TRBV24-1 to TRBJ2-5; perhaps TRBD1 as D (5 bases). V was cut by 2 bases and J by 4 bases, with 7 bases left in between. The germline CDR1 and CDR2 sequences are KGHDR and SFDVKD. This CDR3 has 13 amino acids. The CDR3, as DNA: TGTGCCACCAGTGATTGGACACGAGAGACCCAGTACTTC. Protein: CATSDWTRETQYF.

This chain connects TRBV5-1 to TRBJ1-6; TRBD1 matches at 10 bases. The CDR3 extends over 15 amino acids. The J segment lost 7 bases and the V segment lost 0 bases, leaving 1 base of the junction unmatched. Germline CDR1 is SGHRS and CDR2 is YFSETQ. CDR3 bases: TGCGCCAGCAGCTTGGGACAGGGGGCGAATTCACCCCTCCACTTT. The encoded protein is CASSLGQGANSPLHF.

The chain joins TRBV5-1 to TRBJ1-2, with 8 nucleotides matching TRBD1. The J segment lost 2 bases and the V segment lost 4 bases, leaving 4 bases of the junction unmatched. CDR1 SGHRS and CDR2 YFSETQ come from the germline V gene. The CDR3 spans 14 residues. The CDR3 protein is CASSPWTGNYGYTF. The CDR3 region has the DNA TGCGCCAGCAGCCCCTGGACAGGGAACTATGGCTACACCTTC.

In this sample, this clone turned up once. This chain links TRBV11-2 with TRBJ2-7; 8 nucleotides line up with TRBD1. V shed 5 bases, J shed 7 bases, and the junction held 7 bases outside the gene matches. The CDR3 loop spans 13 amino acids. Germline CDR1 SGHAT, CDR2 FQNNGV. CDR3 in DNA: TGTGCCAGCAGCAACGCAGGGGGCGGGGAGCAGTACTTC. Residues: CASSNAGGGEQYF.

This chain links TRBV5-5 with TRBJ2-1; D unclear. Germline V gene sequence: CDR1 SGHKS, CDR2 YYEKEE (reference sequence). V was trimmed by 3 bases and J by 3 bases, leaving 7 bases between them. The CDR3 consists of 13 residues. The CDR3 protein is CASSSDIYNEQFF. DNA for the CDR3: TGTGCCAGCAGCTCTGACATCTACAATGAGCAGTTCTTC.

The chain links TRBV6-2 or TRBV6-3 to TRBJ1-1; a possible D gene is TRBD1 (6 bases). V lost 4 bases, J lost 1 base, and 13 bases lay in between. Germline CDR1 is MNHEY and CDR2 is SVGEGT. The CDR3 runs to 15 residues. CDR3 protein: CASSSPDRPNTEAFF. Written as DNA, the CDR3 is TGTGCCAGCAGTTCCCCCGACAGGCCGAACACTGAAGCTTTCTTT.

The chain joins TRBV5-1 to TRBJ2-3; TRBD1 matches 9 bases. Germline lookup yields CDR1 SGHRS and CDR2 YFSETQ. This CDR3 spans 14 amino acids. Trimming cost V 3 bases and J 4 bases; bases outside gene matches: 3. The CDR3 DNA is TGCGCCAGCAGCTCGGGACAGGGCTCAGATACGCAGTATTTT. This translates into CASSSGQGSDTQYF.

The V gene is TRBV3-1 (or the pseudogene TRBV3-2), the J gene TRBJ2-5, with no clear D. The CDR3 sequence is 12 residues long. Trimming took 4 bases from V and 0 from J, leaving 3 bases between them. Germline CDR1 reads LGHDT; CDR2 reads YNNKEL (reference sequence). The CDR3 spells CASSPDQETQYF. Written as DNA, the CDR3 is TGTGCCAGCAGCCCGGACCAAGAGACCCAGTACTTC.

This clone was recorded a few times. This chain connects TRBV7-2 to TRBJ2-1; the match to TRBD2 covers 10 bases. The junction had 7 bases not matched to a gene; V was cut back by 4 bases and J by 7 bases. The CDR3 loop spans 15 amino acids. Germline V gene lookup returns CDR1 SGHTA and CDR2 FQGNSA. CDR3 loop: CASSYRAGGGNEQFF. CDR3 bases: TGTGCCAGCAGCTACCGAGCGGGAGGGGGAAATGAGCAGTTCTTC.

This clone was found once. The rearrangement joins TRBV30 to TRBJ1-2; D unresolved. This CDR3 is 13 amino acids long. CDR1 GTSNPN and CDR2 SVGIG come from the germline V gene (reference sequence). V shed 0 bases and J shed 4 bases, with 9 bases lying between them. The CDR3 loop reads CAWSVAQFYGYTF. The CDR3, as DNA: TGTGCCTGGAGTGTGGCCCAGTTCTATGGCTACACCTTC.